These T cell receptor beta chains were read from a single sample in a study of blood T cell repertoires in COVID-19. Clones were sequenced by immunoSEQ multiplex PCR, and TCRdb holds only the in-frame ones, with some missing. The table has roughly 160,000 clones, around four fifths seen once. Sequences were obtained from peripheral blood. All receptors derive from a woman aged 80 or over with COVID-19, enrolled during active disease. Each CDR3 is given with its conserved first and last residue. A D gene is named only where the DNA matches it firmly. Clone size is stated in some rows and not others, as once, few, many or a class when expanded.

j_gene | abundance | d_gene | v_gene | CDR3aa | CDR3nt
TRBJ1-1 | - | TRBD1 | TRBV18 | CASSYLQGAVGTEAFF | TGTGCCAGCTCGTACCTACAGGGGGCCGTAGGAACTGAAGCTTTCTTT
TRBJ2-1 | - | TRBD2 | TRBV3-1/TRBV3-2 | CASSQDGGLATEQFF | TGTGCCAGCAGCCAAGATGGGGGACTAGCTACTGAGCAGTTCTTC
TRBJ2-1 | - | TRBD2 | TRBV10-3 | CAISVPGLAYNEQFF | TGTGCCATCAGTGTCCCGGGACTAGCGTACAATGAGCAGTTCTTC
TRBJ1-1 | - | TRBD1 | TRBV6-5 | CASSYSRTGADTEAFF | TGTGCCAGCAGTTACTCCAGGACAGGGGCTGACACTGAAGCTTTCTTT
TRBJ2-2 | - | - | TRBV27 | CASSFAGRNTGELFF | TGTGCCAGCAGTTTTGCGGGAAGGAATACCGGGGAGCTGTTTTTT
TRBJ2-7 | - | - | TRBV7-9 | CASSSAGTYRGIYEQYF | TGTGCCAGCAGCTCAGCGGGGACGTACAGGGGCATCTACGAGCAGTACTTC
TRBJ2-1 | - | TRBD2 | TRBV6-5 | CASRWTSGGPKEQFF | TGTGCCAGCAGATGGACTAGCGGGGGGCCTAAAGAGCAGTTCTTC
TRBJ2-5 | - | TRBD1 | TRBV27 | CASSSTKTGFNQETQYF | TGTGCCAGCAGTTCCACCAAGACAGGGTTTAACCAAGAGACCCAGTACTTC
TRBJ2-3 | - | - | TRBV6-5 | CASSPPGTDTQYF | TGTGCCAGCAGTCCACCGGGCACAGATACGCAGTATTTT
TRBJ2-2 | - | - | TRBV6-5 | CASSYSNRGGRELFF | TGTGCCAGCAGTTACTCGAACAGGGGGGGGAGGGAGCTGTTTTTT
TRBJ2-1 | - | - | TRBV11-2 | CASSLDLGAAGYNEQFF | TGTGCCAGCAGCTTAGATCTGGGGGCGGCTGGCTACAATGAGCAGTTCTTC
TRBJ2-7 | - | - | TRBV28 | CASSLTRIGEQYF | TGTGCCAGCAGTTTAACGCGGATCGGCGAGCAGTACTTC
TRBJ2-5 | - | - | TRBV29-1 | CSVETASAKETQYF | TGCAGCGTTGAAACAGCATCAGCTAAGGAGACCCAGTACTTC
TRBJ1-1 | few | TRBD1 | TRBV7-9 | CASSQQGAGEAFF | TGTGCCAGCAGCCAACAGGGGGCGGGTGAAGCTTTCTTT
TRBJ2-1 | - | TRBD2 | TRBV5-1 | CASSLPRLAGANEQFF | TGCGCCAGCAGCTTGCCCCGACTAGCGGGAGCCAATGAGCAGTTCTTC
TRBJ2-3 | - | TRBD2 | TRBV5-1 | CASSPLTSGSSDTQYF | TGCGCCAGCAGCCCCTTGACTAGCGGGAGTTCAGATACGCAGTATTTT
TRBJ2-2 | - | - | TRBV10-1 | CASSSLVSGELFF | TGCGCCAGCAGCTCGCTAGTGTCCGGGGAGCTGTTTTTT
TRBJ2-1 | - | - | TRBV19 | CASSKRQDAPFF | TGTGCCAGTAGTAAGCGACAGGACGCCCCGTTCTTC
TRBJ1-5 | few | TRBD1 | TRBV18 | CASSGGTGANQPQHF | TGTGCCAGCTCAGGGGGGACAGGGGCCAATCAGCCCCAGCATTTT
TRBJ1-1 | - | TRBD1 | TRBV7-8 | CASRFGTGAKRVVNTEAFF | TGTGCCAGCAGGTTCGGGACAGGGGCCAAGCGGGTGGTGAACACTGAAGCTTTCTTT
TRBJ1-2 | - | TRBD1 | TRBV7-2 | CASSSSGGWGDGYTF | TGTGCCAGCAGCTCCTCAGGGGGCTGGGGCGATGGCTACACCTTC
TRBJ2-7 | - | TRBD2 | TRBV5-1 | CASSLGTSGSYEQYF | TGCGCCAGCAGCTTGGGGACTAGCGGGAGTTACGAGCAGTACTTC
TRBJ1-1 | - | - | TRBV4-2 | CASSAQTRQGRPEAFF | TGTGCCAGCAGCGCCCAAACCAGGCAGGGGAGACCTGAAGCTTTCTTT
TRBJ2-1 | - | TRBD1 | TRBV6-6 | CASILQGNYNEQFF | TGTGCCAGCATATTACAGGGGAACTACAATGAGCAGTTCTTC
TRBJ1-6 | - | - | TRBV19 | CASSILGLDSPLHF | TGTGCCAGTAGTATCCTCGGGTTGGATTCACCCCTCCACTTT
TRBJ1-1 | - | - | TRBV15 | CATSRDRVEAFF | TGTGCCACCAGCAGAGATCGAGTTGAAGCTTTCTTT
TRBJ2-7 | - | - | TRBV6-6 | CASSHGIPEGEQYF | TGTGCCAGCAGCCACGGGATCCCCGAGGGCGAGCAGTACTTC
TRBJ2-7 | - | TRBD2 | TRBV10-3 | CAIRGLAAPSYEQYF | TGTGCCATCAGGGGTCTAGCGGCCCCTTCCTACGAGCAGTACTTC
TRBJ2-3 | few | - | TRBV18 | CASSPTGSTDTQYF | TGTGCCAGCTCACCGACAGGAAGCACAGATACGCAGTATTTT
TRBJ2-3 | once | - | TRBV18 | CASSPDIQADTQYF | TGTGCCAGCTCACCGGACATCCAGGCAGATACGCAGTATTTT
TRBJ2-5 | - | - | TRBV30 | CAWRTRWGETQYF | TGTGCCTGGAGGACTAGGTGGGGTGAGACCCAGTACTTC
TRBJ2-7 | - | - | TRBV14 | CASSQEFTYEQYF | TGTGCCAGCAGCCAAGAATTCACCTACGAGCAGTACTTC
TRBJ2-7 | few | TRBD1 | TRBV7-2 | CASSFVTGSGEQYF | TGTGCCAGCAGCTTCGTGACAGGGAGTGGCGAGCAGTACTTC
TRBJ2-7 | once | TRBD2 | TRBV19 | CASSTSRASGEQYF | TGTGCCAGTAGTACCTCTAGGGCTAGCGGCGAGCAGTACTTC
TRBJ2-7 | - | - | TRBV5-4 | CASSSAPAGEQYF | TGTGCCAGCAGCTCCGCCCCGGCGGGAGAGCAGTACTTC
TRBJ2-7 | - | - | TRBV18 | CASSPVRGKGYEQYF | TGTGCCAGCTCACCGGTGCGGGGAAAGGGTTACGAGCAGTACTTC
TRBJ2-3 | - | - | TRBV3-1/TRBV3-2 | CASSLTGPSTDTQYF | TGTGCCAGCAGCCTAACAGGTCCTAGCACAGATACGCAGTATTTT
TRBJ2-5 | - | - | TRBV7-7 | CASSLVLQETQYF | TGTGCCAGCAGCTTAGTCCTCCAAGAGACCCAGTACTTC
TRBJ2-7 | - | - | TRBV19 | CASNPPGGKDEQYF | TGTGCCAGTAACCCTCCTGGAGGGAAGGACGAGCAGTACTTC
TRBJ2-4 | - | - | TRBV4-1 | CASSQEQGAKNIQYF | TGCGCCAGCAGCCAGGAGCAGGGCGCCAAAAACATTCAGTACTTC
TRBJ2-3 | - | - | TRBV5-4 | CASRRGATDTQYF | TGTGCCAGCAGACGGGGGGCTACAGATACGCAGTATTTT
TRBJ2-5 | few | TRBD2 | TRBV7-7 | CASSRGGAQETQYF | TGTGCTAGCAGCCGCGGGGGGGCCCAAGAGACCCAGTACTTC
TRBJ1-2 | - | - | TRBV19 | CASSIDRGHGYTF | TGTGCCAGTAGTATAGACAGGGGACATGGCTACACCTTC
TRBJ2-7 | few | TRBD2 | TRBV7-8 | CASSFLSRGAYEQYF | TGTGCCAGCAGTTTCCTATCACGGGGGGCCTACGAGCAGTACTTC
TRBJ1-1 | - | TRBD1 | TRBV6-1 | CASSERGQGLGLPEAFF | TGTGCCAGCAGTGAAAGGGGACAGGGATTGGGGCTACCTGAAGCTTTCTTT
TRBJ1-2 | few | - | TRBV20-1 | CSARGRHGYTF | TGCAGTGCCCGCGGGCGCCATGGCTACACCTTC
TRBJ2-7 | - | TRBD1 | TRBV6-5 | CASSYSQGVTGQYF | TGTGCCAGCAGTTACTCCCAGGGGGTTACTGGGCAGTACTTC
TRBJ1-2 | - | - | TRBV2 | CASRDDGNYGYTF | TGTGCCAGCAGAGATGACGGGAACTATGGCTACACCTTC
TRBJ2-1 | once | - | TRBV7-2 | CASSPDSSYNEQFF | TGTGCCAGCAGCCCGGACAGCTCCTACAATGAGCAGTTCTTC
TRBJ2-7 | - | TRBD1 | TRBV27 | CASRRSGTASYEQYF | TGTGCCAGCAGACGATCCGGGACAGCCTCCTACGAGCAGTACTTC
TRBJ2-5 | - | TRBD1 | TRBV10-3 | CAISGGRGPETQYF | TGTGCCATCAGTGGGGGCAGGGGGCCAGAGACCCAGTACTTC
TRBJ1-2 | - | - | TRBV29-1 | CSAGTNYGYTF | TGCAGCGCCGGGACAAACTATGGCTACACCTTC
TRBJ1-5 | - | - | TRBV7-9 | CASGSGINSNQPQHF | TGTGCCAGCGGATCCGGGATCAATAGCAATCAGCCCCAGCATTTT
TRBJ2-2 | - | - | TRBV5-1 | CASSLAVNTGELFF | TGCGCCAGCAGCTTGGCGGTAAACACCGGGGAGCTGTTTTTT
TRBJ2-6 | - | - | TRBV18 | CASFSSVSGANVPTF | TGTGCCAGCTTCTCCTCGGTCTCTGGGGCCAACGTCCCGACTTTC
TRBJ2-3 | - | - | TRBV4-3 | CASSHRGTDTQYF | TGCGCCAGCAGCCATCGGGGTACAGATACGCAGTATTTT
TRBJ2-2 | once | - | TRBV11-2 | CASSLDPNTGELFF | TGTGCCAGCAGCTTAGATCCTAACACCGGGGAGCTGTTTTTT
TRBJ2-5 | - | - | TRBV18 | CASSPIQNLETQYF | TGTGCCAGCTCACCAATACAGAATCTGGAGACCCAGTACTTC
TRBJ2-5 | - | TRBD2 | TRBV6-5 | CASDDGTSGKETQYF | TGTGCCAGCGATGATGGGACTAGCGGGAAGGAGACCCAGTACTTC